The clone carrying this T cell receptor (beta chain) showed up many times. Its antigen is still unknown. The record originates from a study of CD8 T cells in ankylosing spondylitis. Trimming shortened V by 0 bases and J by 5 bases, and 10 bases separated the two germline ends. The CDR3 totals 14 residues. Per germline, CDR1 MRHNA and CDR2 SNTAGT. Notes on the study in general: Matched synovial fluid from ankylosing spondylitis patients was reported to be enriched for disease-linked clones. CD8+ disease-linked clones were present at relatively low frequencies in blood. What seemed typical of ankylosing spondylitis blood was a TCR beta motif built from under 10 highly homologous variants.

Quantitative molecular-barcoded 5'-RACE generated the TCR beta libraries. A single record per CDR3 protein comes from TCRdb applying MiXCR to the 5' RACE reads. The sample gives tens of thousands of distinct CDR3 sequences, about 6% of which show up once; around 4.5% is in the top ten. The sample comprised synovial fluid, either unsorted or a sorted T cell fraction (not recorded which). The chain links TRBV6-4 to TRBJ1-1, with unresolved D. The clonotype originates from a male donor with ankylosing spondylitis. DNA for the CDR3: TGTGCCAGCAGTGACTCGGGTGGGGAAACTGAAGCTTTCTTT. Protein product: CASSDSGGETEAFF.